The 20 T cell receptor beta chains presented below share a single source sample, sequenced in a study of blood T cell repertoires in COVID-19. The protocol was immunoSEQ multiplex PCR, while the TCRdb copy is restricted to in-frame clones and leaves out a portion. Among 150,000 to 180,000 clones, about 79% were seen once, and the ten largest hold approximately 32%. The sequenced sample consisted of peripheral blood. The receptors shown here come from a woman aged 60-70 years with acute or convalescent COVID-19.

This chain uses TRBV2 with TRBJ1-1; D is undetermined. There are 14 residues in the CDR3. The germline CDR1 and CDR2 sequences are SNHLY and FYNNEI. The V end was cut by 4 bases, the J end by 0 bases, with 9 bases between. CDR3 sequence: CASSGYRMNTEAFF. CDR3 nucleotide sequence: TGTGCCAGCAGTGGGTACAGAATGAACACTGAAGCTTTCTTT.

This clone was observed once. CDR3 region: CASSAESQGPGELFF. CDR3 sequence (DNA): TGTGCCAGCAGTGCCGAGAGCCAGGGGCCCGGGGAGCTGTTTTTT. The gene calls are TRBV2 and TRBJ2-2; D possibly corresponds to TRBD1 (6 bases). V lost 4 bases, J lost 6 bases, and 15 bases lay in between. The germline V gene has CDR1 SNHLY and CDR2 FYNNEI. This CDR3 is built from 15 residues. The full variable domain, in which reference TRBV2 and TRBJ2-2 provide the parts outside the CDR3, is EPEVTQTPSHQVTQMGQEVILRCVPISNHLYFYWYRQILGQKVEFLVSFYNNEISEKSEIFDDQFSVERPDGSNFTLKIRSTKLEDSAMYFCASSAESQGPGELFFGEGSRLTVL.

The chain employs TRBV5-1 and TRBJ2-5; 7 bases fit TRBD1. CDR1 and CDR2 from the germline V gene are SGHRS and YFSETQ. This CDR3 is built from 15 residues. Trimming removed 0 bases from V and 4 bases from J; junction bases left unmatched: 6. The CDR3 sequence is CASSLARGFGETQYF. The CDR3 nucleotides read TGCGCCAGCAGCTTGGCCAGGGGGTTCGGAGAGACCCAGTACTTC.

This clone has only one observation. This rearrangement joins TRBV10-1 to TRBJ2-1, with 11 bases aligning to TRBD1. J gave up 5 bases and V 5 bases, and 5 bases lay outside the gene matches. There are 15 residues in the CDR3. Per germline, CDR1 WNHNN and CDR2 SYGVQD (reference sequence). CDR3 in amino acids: CASSRGQGVDNEQFF. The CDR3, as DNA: TGCGCCAGCAGTCGGGGACAGGGGGTGGACAATGAGCAGTTCTTC.

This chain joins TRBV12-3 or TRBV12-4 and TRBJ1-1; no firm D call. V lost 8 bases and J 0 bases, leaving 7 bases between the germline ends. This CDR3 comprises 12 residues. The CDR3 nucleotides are TGTGCCAGCTCAAATTTGAACACTGAAGCTTTCTTT. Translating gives CASSNLNTEAFF.

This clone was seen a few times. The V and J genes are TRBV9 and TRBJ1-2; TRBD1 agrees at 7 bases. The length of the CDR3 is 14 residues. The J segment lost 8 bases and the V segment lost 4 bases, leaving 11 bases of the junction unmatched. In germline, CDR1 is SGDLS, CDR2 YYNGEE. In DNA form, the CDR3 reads TGTGCCAGCAGCTCTCAGGGGGGCTATCGGGGCTACACCTTC. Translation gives CASSSQGGYRGYTF.

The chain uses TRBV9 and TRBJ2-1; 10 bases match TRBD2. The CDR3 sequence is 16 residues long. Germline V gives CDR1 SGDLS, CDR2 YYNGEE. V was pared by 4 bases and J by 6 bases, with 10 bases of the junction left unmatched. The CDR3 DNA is TGTGCCAGCAGCCCACCTGGGCTAGCGGGGGTCAATGAGCAGTTCTTC. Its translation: CASSPPGLAGVNEQFF.

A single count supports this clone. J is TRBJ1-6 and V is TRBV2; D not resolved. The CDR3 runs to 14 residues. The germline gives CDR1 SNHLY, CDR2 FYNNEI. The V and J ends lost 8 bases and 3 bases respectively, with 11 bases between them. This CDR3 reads CASVPGNYNSPLHF. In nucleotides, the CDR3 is TGTGCCAGCGTTCCGGGGAACTATAATTCACCCCTCCACTTT. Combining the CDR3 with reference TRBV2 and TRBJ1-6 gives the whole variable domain EPEVTQTPSHQVTQMGQEVILRCVPISNHLYFYWYRQILGQKVEFLVSFYNNEISEKSEIFDDQFSVERPDGSNFTLKIRSTKLEDSAMYFCASVPGNYNSPLHFGNGTRLTVT.

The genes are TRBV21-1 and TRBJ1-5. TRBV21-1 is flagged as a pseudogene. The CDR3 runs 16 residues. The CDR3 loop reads CASSKAGGYSNQPQHF. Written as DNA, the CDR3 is TGTGCCAGCAGCAAAGCTGGCGGGTATAGCAATCAGCCCCAGCATTTT.

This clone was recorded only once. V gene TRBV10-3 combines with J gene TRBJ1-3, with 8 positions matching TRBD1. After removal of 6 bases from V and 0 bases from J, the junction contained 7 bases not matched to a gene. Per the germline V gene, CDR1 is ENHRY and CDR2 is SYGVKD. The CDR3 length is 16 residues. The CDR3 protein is CAISDRGDLSGNTIYF. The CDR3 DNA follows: TGTGCCATCAGCGACAGGGGCGACCTCTCTGGAAACACCATATATTTT.

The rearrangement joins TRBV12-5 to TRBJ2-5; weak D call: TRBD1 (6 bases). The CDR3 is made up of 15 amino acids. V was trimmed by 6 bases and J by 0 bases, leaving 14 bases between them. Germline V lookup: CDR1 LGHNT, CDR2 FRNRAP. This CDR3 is CASGRDIEYQETQYF. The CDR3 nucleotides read TGTGCTAGTGGCCGGGACATAGAGTACCAAGAGACCCAGTACTTC. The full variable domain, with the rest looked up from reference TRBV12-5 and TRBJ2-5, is DARVTQTPRHKVTEMGQEVTMRCQPILGHNTVFWYRQTMMQGLELLAYFRNRAPLDDSGMPKDRFSAEMPDATLATLKIQPSEPRDSAVYFCASGRDIEYQETQYFGPGTRLLVL.

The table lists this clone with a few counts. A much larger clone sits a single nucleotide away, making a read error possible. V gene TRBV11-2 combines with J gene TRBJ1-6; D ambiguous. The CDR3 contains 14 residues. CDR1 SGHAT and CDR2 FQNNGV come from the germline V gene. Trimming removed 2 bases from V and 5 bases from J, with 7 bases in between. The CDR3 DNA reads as TGTGCCAGCAGCTTAAAACAGAATAATTCACCCCTCCACTTT. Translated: CASSLKQNNSPLHF. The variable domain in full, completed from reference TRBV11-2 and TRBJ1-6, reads EAGVAQSPRYKIIEKRQSVAFWCNPISGHATLYWYQQILGQGPKLLIQFQNNGVVDDSQLPKDRFSAERLKGVDSTLKIQPAKLEDSAVYLCASSLKQNNSPLHFGNGTRLTVT.

The chain's CDR3 is CASNRDRGYEQYV. The CDR3 bases are TGTGCCAGCAATCGGGACAGGGGCTACGAGCAGTACGTC. The chain combines TRBV2 with TRBJ2-7; the match to TRBD1 covers 10 bases. After removal of 7 bases from V and 3 bases from J, the junction contained 3 bases not matched to a gene. This CDR3 spans 13 amino acids. Per the germline V gene, CDR1 is SNHLY and CDR2 is FYNNEI.

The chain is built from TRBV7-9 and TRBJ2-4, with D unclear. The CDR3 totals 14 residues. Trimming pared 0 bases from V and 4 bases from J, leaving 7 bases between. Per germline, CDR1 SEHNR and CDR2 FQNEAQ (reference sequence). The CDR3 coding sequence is TGTGCCAGCAGCTTAGCGGCCTTAAAAAACATTCAGTACTTC. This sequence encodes CASSLAALKNIQYF.

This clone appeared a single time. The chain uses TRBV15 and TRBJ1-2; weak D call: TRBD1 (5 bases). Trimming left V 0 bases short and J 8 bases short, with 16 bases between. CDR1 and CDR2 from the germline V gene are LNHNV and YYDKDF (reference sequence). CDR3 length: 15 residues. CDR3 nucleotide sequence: TGTGCCACCAGCAGAGACGGACACCCTGAGAACGGCTACACCTTC. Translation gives CATSRDGHPENGYTF.

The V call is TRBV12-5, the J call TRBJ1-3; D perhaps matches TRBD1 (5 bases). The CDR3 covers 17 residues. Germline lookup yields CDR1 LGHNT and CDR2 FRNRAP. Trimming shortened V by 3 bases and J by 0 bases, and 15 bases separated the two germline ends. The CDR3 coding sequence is TGTGCTAGTGGTTTTTGGAGGGGTCATAGCTCTGGAAACACCATATATTTT. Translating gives CASGFWRGHSSGNTIYF.

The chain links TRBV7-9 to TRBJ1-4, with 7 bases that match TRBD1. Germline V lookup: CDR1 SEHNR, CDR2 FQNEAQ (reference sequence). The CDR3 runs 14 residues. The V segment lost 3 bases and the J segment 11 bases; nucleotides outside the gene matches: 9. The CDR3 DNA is TGTGCCAGCAGCTTGGTCTCAGGACAGGATAAACTGTTTTTT. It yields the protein CASSLVSGQDKLFF.

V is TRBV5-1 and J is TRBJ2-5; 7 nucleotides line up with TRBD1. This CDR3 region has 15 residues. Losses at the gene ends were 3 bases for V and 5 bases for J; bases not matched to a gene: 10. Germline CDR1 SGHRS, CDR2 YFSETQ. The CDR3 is CASSSSTGAQETQYF. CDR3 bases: TGCGCCAGCAGCTCCTCAACAGGGGCTCAGGAGACCCAGTACTTC.

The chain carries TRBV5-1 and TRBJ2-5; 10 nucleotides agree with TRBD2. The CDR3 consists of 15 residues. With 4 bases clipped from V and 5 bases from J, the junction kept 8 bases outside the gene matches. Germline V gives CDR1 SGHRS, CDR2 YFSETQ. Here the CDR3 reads CASSLGTSEVETQYF. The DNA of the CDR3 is TGCGCCAGCAGCCTGGGGACTAGCGAGGTGGAGACCCAGTACTTC.

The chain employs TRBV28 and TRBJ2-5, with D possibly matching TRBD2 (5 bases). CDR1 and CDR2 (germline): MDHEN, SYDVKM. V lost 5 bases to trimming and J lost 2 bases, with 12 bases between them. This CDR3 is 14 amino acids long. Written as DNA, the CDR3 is TGTGCCAGCAGTAAAGGAGGCCGACAAGAGACCCAGTACTTC. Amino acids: CASSKGGRQETQYF. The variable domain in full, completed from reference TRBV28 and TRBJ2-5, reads DVKVTQSSRYLVKRTGEKVFLECVQDMDHENMFWYRQDPGLGLRLIYFSYDVKMKEKGDIPEGYSVSREKKERFSLILESASTNQTSMYLCASSKGGRQETQYFGPGTRLLVL.